This TCR beta chain was recovered during a study of CD8+ T cells in alopecia areata. The CDR3 sequence is 14 residues long. Germline CDR1 is GTSNPN and CDR2 is SVGIG (reference sequence). Trimming took off 0 bases at V and 10 bases at J, with 16 bases between the two ends. Whole-study findings and limits: Lesional scalp, notably in alopecia totalis/universalis, had clonality above that of normal scalp.

The sequencing template was cDNA reverse transcribed from extracted RNA. Only in-frame clones appear in the TCRdb table, and some are missing; sequencing was by immunoSEQ multiplex PCR. The table has about 120,000 clones, 53% seen once; the top ten hold roughly 0.45%. Treatment: oral pan-JAK inhibitor, 5-10 mg twice daily. Peripheral blood and lesional scalp punch biopsies came from alopecia areata patients. Points on this clone: Its specificity is not known.

The chain employs TRBV30 and TRBJ2-1; a possible D gene is TRBD2 (7 bases). This TCR was recovered from a human donor with alopecia areata. The sample consisted of CD4+ T cells sorted from blood, taken at week 4, from a patient treated with tofacitinib. CDR3 DNA: TGTGCCTGGAGTGTACAGGGAGGGGCCGACGAGCAGTTCTTC. Translated: CAWSVQGGADEQFF.